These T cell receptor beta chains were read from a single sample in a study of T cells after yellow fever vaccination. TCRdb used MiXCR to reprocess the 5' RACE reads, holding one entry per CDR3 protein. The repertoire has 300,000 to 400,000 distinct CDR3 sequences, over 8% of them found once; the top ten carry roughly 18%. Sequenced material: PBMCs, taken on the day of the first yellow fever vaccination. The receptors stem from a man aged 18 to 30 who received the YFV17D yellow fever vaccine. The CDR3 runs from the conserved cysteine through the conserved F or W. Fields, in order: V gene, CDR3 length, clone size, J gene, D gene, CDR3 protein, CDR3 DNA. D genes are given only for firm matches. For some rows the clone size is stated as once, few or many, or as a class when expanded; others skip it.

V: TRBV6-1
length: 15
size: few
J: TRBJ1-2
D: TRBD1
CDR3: CASRPGQGANYGYTF
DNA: TGTGCCAGCAGACCCGGACAGGGTGCGAACTATGGCTACACCTTC

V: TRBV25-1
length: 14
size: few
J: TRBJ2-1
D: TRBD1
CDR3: CASIPGQGTNEQFF
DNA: TGTGCCAGCATCCCGGGACAGGGTACCAATGAGCAGTTCTTC

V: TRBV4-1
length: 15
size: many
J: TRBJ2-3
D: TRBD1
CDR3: CASSQETGVGDTQYF
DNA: TGCGCCAGCAGCCAAGAGACAGGGGTTGGAGATACGCAGTATTTT

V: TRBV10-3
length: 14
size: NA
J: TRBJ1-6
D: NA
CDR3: CAISDRADSSPLHF
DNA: TGTGCCATCAGTGACAGGGCCGATTCTTCACCCCTCCACTTT

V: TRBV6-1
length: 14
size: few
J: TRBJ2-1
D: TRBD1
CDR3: CASRAGTANNEQFF
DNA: TGTGCCAGCAGAGCCGGGACAGCAAACAATGAGCAGTTCTTC

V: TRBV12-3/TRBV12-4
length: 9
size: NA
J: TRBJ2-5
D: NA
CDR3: CGYEETQYF
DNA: TGTGGGTATGAAGAGACCCAGTACTTC

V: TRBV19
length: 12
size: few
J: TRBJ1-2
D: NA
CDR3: CASTPGNYGYTF
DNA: TGTGCCAGTACCCCGGGGAACTATGGCTACACCTTC

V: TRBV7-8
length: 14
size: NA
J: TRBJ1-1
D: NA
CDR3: CASSDKQGRTEAFF
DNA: TGTGCCAGCAGCGATAAACAGGGTCGCACTGAAGCTTTCTTT

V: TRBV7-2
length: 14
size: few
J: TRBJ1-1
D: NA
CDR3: CASSPHRQGIEAFF
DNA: TGTGCCAGCAGCCCTCATCGGCAGGGCATTGAAGCTTTCTTT

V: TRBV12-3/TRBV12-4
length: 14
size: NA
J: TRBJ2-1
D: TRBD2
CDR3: CASSWRGGENEQFF
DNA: TGTGCCAGCAGTTGGCGCGGGGGGGAAAATGAGCAGTTCTTC

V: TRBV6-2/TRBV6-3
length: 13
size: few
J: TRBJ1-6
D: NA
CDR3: CASSYVENSPLHF
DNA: TGTGCCAGCAGTTACGTGGAGAATTCACCCCTCCACTTT

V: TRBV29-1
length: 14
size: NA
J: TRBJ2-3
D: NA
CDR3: CSVEWAGRGDTQYF
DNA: TGCAGCGTTGAGTGGGCAGGCCGAGGAGATACGCAGTATTTT

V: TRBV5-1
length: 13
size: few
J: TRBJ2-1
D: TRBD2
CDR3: CASSSGTSDEQFF
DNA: TGCGCCAGCAGCAGCGGGACTAGCGATGAGCAGTTCTTC

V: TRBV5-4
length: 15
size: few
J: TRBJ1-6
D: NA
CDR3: CASSLGAGVGSPLHF
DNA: TGTGCCAGCAGCTTGGGGGCAGGGGTAGGTTCACCCCTCCACTTT

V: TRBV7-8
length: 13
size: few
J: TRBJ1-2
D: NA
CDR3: CASSFDSAYGYTF
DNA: TGTGCCAGCAGCTTCGACAGCGCCTATGGCTACACCTTC

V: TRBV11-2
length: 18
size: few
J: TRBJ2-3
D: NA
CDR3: CASSLGISGLGGADTQYF
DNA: TGTGCCAGCAGCTTGGGCATATCGGGACTAGGGGGCGCAGATACGCAGTATTTT

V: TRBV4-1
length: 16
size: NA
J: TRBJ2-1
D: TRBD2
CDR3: CASSQALRGGPSEQFF
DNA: TGCGCCAGCAGCCAAGCGTTGCGGGGGGGCCCCAGTGAGCAGTTCTTC

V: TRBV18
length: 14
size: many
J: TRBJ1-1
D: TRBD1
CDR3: CASSPLTGGTEAFF
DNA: TGTGCCAGCTCACCCTTGACAGGGGGCACTGAAGCTTTCTTT

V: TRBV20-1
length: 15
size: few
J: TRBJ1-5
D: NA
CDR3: CSASLSGGGNQPQHF
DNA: TGCAGTGCTAGTCTATCCGGGGGCGGGAATCAGCCCCAGCATTTT

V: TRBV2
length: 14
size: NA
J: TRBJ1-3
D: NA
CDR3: CASATGLSGNTIYF
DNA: TGTGCCAGCGCAACAGGTCTCTCTGGAAACACCATATATTTT

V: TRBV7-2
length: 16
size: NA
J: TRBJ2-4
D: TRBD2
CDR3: CASSWGEGRAKNIQYF
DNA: TGTGCCAGCAGCTGGGGGGAGGGTAGGGCCAAAAACATTCAGTACTTC

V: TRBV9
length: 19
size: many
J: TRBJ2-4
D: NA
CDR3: CASSVQKGQVPLAKNIQYF
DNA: TGTGCCAGCAGCGTCCAAAAGGGACAAGTACCCCTAGCCAAAAACATTCAGTACTTC

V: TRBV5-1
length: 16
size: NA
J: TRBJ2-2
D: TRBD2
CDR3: CASSYLAGGAGGELFF
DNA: TGCGCCAGCAGCTACCTAGCGGGGGGAGCAGGCGGGGAGCTGTTTTTT

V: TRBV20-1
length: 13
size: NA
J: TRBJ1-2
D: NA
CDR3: CSARVTGTAGYTF
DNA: TGCAGTGCTAGAGTCACCGGGACGGCTGGCTACACCTTC

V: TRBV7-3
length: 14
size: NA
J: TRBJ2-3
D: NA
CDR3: CASSPSGLTDTQYF
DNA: TGTGCCAGCAGCCCCAGCGGGCTCACAGATACGCAGTATTTT

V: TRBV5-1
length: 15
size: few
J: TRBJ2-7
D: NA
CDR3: CASRPGRIESYEQYF
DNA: TGCGCCAGCAGACCCGGACGGATCGAATCCTACGAGCAGTACTTC

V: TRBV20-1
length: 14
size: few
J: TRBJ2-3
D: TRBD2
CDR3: CSANYGLAGDTQYF
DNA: TGCAGTGCTAATTACGGACTAGCCGGGGATACGCAGTATTTT

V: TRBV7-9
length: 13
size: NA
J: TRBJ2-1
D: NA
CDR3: CASSRTGGNDWFF
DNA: TGTGCCAGCAGCAGAACCGGGGGCAATGATTGGTTCTTC

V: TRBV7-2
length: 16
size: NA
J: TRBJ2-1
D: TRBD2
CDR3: CASRPSLAGGPNEQFF
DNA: TGTGCCAGCAGGCCCTCTCTAGCGGGGGGGCCTAATGAGCAGTTCTTC

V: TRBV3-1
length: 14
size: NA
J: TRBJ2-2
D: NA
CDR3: CATTGIMDTGELFF
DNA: TGTGCCACAACAGGGATCATGGACACCGGGGAGCTGTTTTTT

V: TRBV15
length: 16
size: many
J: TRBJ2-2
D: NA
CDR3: CATSRVGGPNTGELFF
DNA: TGTGCCACCAGCAGAGTGGGGGGCCCGAACACCGGGGAGCTGTTTTTT

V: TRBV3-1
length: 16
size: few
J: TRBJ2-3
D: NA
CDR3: CASSHPGEVGTDTQYF
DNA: TGTGCCAGCAGCCACCCGGGGGAGGTCGGCACAGATACGCAGTATTTT

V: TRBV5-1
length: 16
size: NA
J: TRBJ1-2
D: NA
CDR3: CASSLLEGATNYGYTF
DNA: TGCGCCAGCAGCCTTCTTGAAGGGGCTACTAACTATGGCTACACCTTC

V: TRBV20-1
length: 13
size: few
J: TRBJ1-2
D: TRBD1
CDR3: CSALTGGVYGYTF
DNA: TGCAGTGCTCTAACAGGGGGCGTTTATGGCTACACCTTC

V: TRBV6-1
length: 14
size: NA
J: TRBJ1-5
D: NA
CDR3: CASSEAPDYQPQHF
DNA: TGTGCCAGCAGTGAAGCGCCCGATTATCAGCCCCAGCATTTT

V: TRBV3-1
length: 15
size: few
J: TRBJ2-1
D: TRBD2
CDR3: CASGSPSGGVHEQFF
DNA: TGTGCCAGCGGTTCACCTAGCGGGGGAGTCCATGAGCAGTTCTTC

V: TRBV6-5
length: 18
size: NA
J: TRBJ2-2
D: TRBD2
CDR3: CASSYHSGGVGNTGELFF
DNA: TGTGCCAGCAGTTACCACAGCGGGGGGGTCGGCAACACCGGGGAGCTGTTTTTT

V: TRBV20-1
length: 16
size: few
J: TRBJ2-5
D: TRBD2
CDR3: CSASAGLADPWETQYF
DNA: TGCAGTGCTAGTGCGGGACTAGCGGATCCCTGGGAGACCCAGTACTTC

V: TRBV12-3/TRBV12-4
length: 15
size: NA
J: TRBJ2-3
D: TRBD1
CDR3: CATQNRDRRTDTQYF
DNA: TGTGCCACCCAAAACCGGGACAGGAGGACAGATACGCAGTATTTT

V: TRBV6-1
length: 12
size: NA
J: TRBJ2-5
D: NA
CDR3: CASRQGGETQYF
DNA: TGTGCCAGCAGACAGGGTGGGGAGACCCAGTACTTC

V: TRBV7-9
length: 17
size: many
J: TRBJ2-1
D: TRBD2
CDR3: CASSGGLAGATYNEQFF
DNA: TGTGCCAGCAGCGGGGGACTAGCGGGGGCCACCTACAATGAGCAGTTCTTC

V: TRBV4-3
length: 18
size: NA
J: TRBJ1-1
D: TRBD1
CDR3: CASSHVSGTDTLNTEAFF
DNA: TGCGCCAGCAGCCATGTTTCCGGGACAGATACTTTGAACACTGAAGCTTTCTTT

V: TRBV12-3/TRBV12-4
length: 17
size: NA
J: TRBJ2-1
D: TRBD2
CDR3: CASSLAPGLAEVGEQFF
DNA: TGTGCCAGCAGCTTAGCTCCGGGACTAGCGGAGGTCGGTGAGCAGTTCTTC

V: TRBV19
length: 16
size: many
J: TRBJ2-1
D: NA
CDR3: CASSMVGDPNTNEQFF
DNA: TGTGCCAGTAGTATGGTAGGGGATCCCAATACGAATGAGCAGTTCTTC

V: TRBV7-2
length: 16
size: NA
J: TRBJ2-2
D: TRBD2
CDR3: CASSRTGTRNTGELFF
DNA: TGTGCCAGCAGCCGTACCGGGACTAGGAACACCGGGGAGCTGTTTTTT

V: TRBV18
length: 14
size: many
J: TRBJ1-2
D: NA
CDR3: CASSPPAGVGGYTF
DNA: TGTGCCAGCTCACCACCGGCCGGGGTAGGAGGCTACACCTTC

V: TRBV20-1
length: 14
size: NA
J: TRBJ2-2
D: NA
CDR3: CSAPNRKSAGELFF
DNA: TGCAGTGCCCCAAATAGAAAGTCAGCCGGGGAGCTGTTTTTT

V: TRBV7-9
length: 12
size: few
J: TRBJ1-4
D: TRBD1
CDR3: CAGDRGNEKLFF
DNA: TGTGCCGGGGACAGGGGTAATGAAAAACTGTTTTTT

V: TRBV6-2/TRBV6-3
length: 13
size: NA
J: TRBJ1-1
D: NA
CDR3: CASSYWPTETDFF
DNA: TGTGCCAGCAGTTACTGGCCGACAGAGACTGATTTCTTT

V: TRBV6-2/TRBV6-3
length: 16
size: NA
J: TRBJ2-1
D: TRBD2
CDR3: CASSYSTSGEYNEQFF
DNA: TGTGCCAGCAGCTATTCTACTAGCGGGGAGTACAATGAGCAGTTCTTC

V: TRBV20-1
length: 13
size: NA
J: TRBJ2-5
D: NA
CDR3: CSARSWVEETQYF
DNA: TGCAGTGCTAGAAGCTGGGTGGAAGAGACCCAGTACTTC

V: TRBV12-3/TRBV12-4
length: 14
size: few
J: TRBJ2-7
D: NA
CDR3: CASSLLAGQNEQYF
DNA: TGTGCCAGCAGTTTATTGGCAGGGCAGAACGAGCAGTACTTC

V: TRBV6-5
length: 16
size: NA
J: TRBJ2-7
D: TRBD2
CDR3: CASSYSSGGADYEQYF
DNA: TGTGCCAGCAGTTACTCTAGCGGGGGGGCCGATTACGAGCAGTACTTC

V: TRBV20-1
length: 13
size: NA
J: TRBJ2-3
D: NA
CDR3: CSARLQGTDTQYF
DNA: TGCAGTGCTAGACTCCAGGGGACCGATACGCAGTATTTT

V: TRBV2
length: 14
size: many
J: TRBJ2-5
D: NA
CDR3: CASMDSSPRETQYF
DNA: TGTGCCAGCATGGACAGCTCCCCTAGAGAGACCCAGTACTTC

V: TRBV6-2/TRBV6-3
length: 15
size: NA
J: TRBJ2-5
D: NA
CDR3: CASIRGSASQETQYF
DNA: TGTGCCAGCATACGGGGTAGCGCCTCCCAAGAGACCCAGTACTTC

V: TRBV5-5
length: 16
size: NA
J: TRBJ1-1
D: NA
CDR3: CASSSRASGLNTEAFF
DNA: TGTGCCAGCAGCTCCCGGGCAAGCGGATTGAACACTGAAGCTTTCTTT

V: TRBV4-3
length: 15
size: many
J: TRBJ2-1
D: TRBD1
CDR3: CASSPGTANYNEQFF
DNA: TGCGCCAGCAGCCCAGGGACAGCAAATTACAATGAGCAGTTCTTC

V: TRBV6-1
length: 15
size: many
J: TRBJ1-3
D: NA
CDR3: CASSPHGVRPDAIYF
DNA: TGTGCCAGCAGTCCCCATGGAGTGAGGCCGGACGCCATATATTTT